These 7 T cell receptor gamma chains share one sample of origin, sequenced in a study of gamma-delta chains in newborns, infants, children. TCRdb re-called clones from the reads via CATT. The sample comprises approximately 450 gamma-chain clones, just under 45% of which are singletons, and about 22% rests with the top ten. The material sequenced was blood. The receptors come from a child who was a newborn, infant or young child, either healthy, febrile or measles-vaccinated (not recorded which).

CDR3 bases: TGTGCCTTGTGGGAGGTGCGTTATAAGAAACTATTT. As protein: CALWEVRYKKLF. No call exists for the J gene, whereas the V gene is TRGV9. CDR1 GITISATS and CDR2 ISYDGTV come from the germline V gene (reference sequence). The CDR3 contains 12 residues.

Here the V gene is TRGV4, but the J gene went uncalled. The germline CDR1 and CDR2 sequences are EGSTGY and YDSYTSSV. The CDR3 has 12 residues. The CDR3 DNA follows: TGTGCCACCTGGGATGGGCACTATAAGAGACTCTTT. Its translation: CATWDGHYKRLF.

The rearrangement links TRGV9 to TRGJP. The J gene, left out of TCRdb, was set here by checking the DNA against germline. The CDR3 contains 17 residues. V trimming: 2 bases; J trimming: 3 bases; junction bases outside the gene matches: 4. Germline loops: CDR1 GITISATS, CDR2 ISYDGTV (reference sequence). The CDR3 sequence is CALWEGAQELGKKIKVF. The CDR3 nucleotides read TGTGCCTTGTGGGAGGGGGCGCAAGAGTTGGGCAAAAAAATCAAGGTATTT.

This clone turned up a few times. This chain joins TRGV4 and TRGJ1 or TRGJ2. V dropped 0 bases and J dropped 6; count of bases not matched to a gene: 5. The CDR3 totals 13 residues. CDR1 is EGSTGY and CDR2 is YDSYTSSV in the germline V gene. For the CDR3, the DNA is TGTGCCACCTGGGATGGGCGGGTTTATAAGAAACTCTTT. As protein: CATWDGRVYKKLF.

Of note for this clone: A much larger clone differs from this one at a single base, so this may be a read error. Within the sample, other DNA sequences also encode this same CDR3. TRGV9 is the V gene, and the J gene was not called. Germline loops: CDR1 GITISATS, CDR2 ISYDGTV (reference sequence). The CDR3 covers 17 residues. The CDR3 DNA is TGTGCCTTGTGGGAGGTGCAACAAGAGTTGGGCAAAAAAATCAAGGTATTC. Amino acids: CALWEVQQELGKKIKVF.

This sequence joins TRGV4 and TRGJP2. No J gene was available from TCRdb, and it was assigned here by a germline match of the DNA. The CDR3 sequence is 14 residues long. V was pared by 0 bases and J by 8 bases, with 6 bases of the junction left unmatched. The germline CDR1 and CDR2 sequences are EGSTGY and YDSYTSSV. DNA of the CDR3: TGTGCCACCTGGGATGGGCCGGGAGATTGGATCAAGACGTTT. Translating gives CATWDGPGDWIKTF.

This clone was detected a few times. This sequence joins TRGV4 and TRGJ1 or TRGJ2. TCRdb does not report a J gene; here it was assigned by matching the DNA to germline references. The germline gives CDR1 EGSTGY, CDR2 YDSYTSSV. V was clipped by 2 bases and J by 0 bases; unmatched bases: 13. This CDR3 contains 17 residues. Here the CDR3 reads CATWDVGWAKNYYKKLF. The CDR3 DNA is TGTGCCACCTGGGATGTTGGGTGGGCCAAGAATTATTATAAGAAACTCTTT.